This T cell receptor beta chain comes out of a study of blood T cell repertoires in COVID-19. Assay: immunoSEQ multiplex PCR; the TCRdb copy retains only in-frame clones and omits some. The sample consists of approximately 50,000 clones, roughly 85% of them appearing once. The origin of this receptor is a man aged 65 to 79 with acute or convalescent COVID-19. Sequenced input: peripheral blood.

CDR3 DNA: TGTGCCAGCAGCTCAGGACAGCGCACCGGGGAGCTGTTTTTT. Amino acid sequence: CASSSGQRTGELFF. This sequence joins TRBV11-3 and TRBJ2-2, with D maybe TRBD1 (6 bases). The CDR3 length is 14 residues. V dropped 4 bases and J dropped 4 bases, with 10 bases sitting between them. Looked up from germline, CDR1 is SGHNT and CDR2 is YENEEA.